These T cell receptor beta chains were read from a single sample in a study of blood T cell repertoires in COVID-19. Libraries were prepared by immunoSEQ multiplex PCR; TCRdb keeps only in-frame clonotypes and omits some of them. The table has 60,000 or so clones, approximately 81% seen once. The sequencing input was peripheral blood. Receptor source: a woman of 80 years or more with acute or convalescent COVID-19. Both conserved end residues are part of each CDR3. A D gene is named only where the DNA matches it firmly. Only part of the rows carry a size: once, few, many, or a class if the clone is expanded.

CDR3nt,CDR3aa,v_gene,d_gene,abundance,j_gene
TGCGCCAGCAGTGAAACAGAGTCTAGCGGGGGGAACAATGAGCAGTTCTTC,CASSETESSGGNNEQFF,TRBV10-1,TRBD2,once,TRBJ2-1
TGTGCCAGCAGCCCCCGGACAGGGAACACTGAAGCTTTCTTT,CASSPRTGNTEAFF,TRBV14,TRBD1,.,TRBJ1-1
TGTGCCAGCAGCGACCCAGGGGCCCCGAACACTGAAGCTTTCTTT,CASSDPGAPNTEAFF,TRBV11-3,.,.,TRBJ1-1
TGTGCCAGCAGCCGGGGACAGGGTGGTGGCTACACCTTC,CASSRGQGGGYTF,TRBV6-6,TRBD1,.,TRBJ1-2
TGTGCCAGCAGCCCGAATGGACAGGGGAAATATGGCTACACCTTC,CASSPNGQGKYGYTF,TRBV7-9,TRBD1,.,TRBJ1-2
TGTGCCAGCAGCTTAGTAGCGGGGGTCCCCACAGATACGCAGTATTTT,CASSLVAGVPTDTQYF,TRBV11-2,TRBD2,.,TRBJ2-3
TGTGCCAGCAGCCACGAGAGACAGGGGACCTCCTACGAGCAGTACTTC,CASSHERQGTSYEQYF,TRBV4-2,TRBD1,.,TRBJ2-7
TGCGCCAGCAGCCCTGACAGGTCTAGGAACACTGAAGCTTTCTTT,CASSPDRSRNTEAFF,TRBV5-1,.,.,TRBJ1-1
TGTGCCAGCAGCCCAGCAGGTAACTCTGGAAACACCATATATTTT,CASSPAGNSGNTIYF,TRBV7-9,.,.,TRBJ1-3
TGTGCCAGCAGCCCGACTAGCGGGGGGAATGAGCAGTTCTTC,CASSPTSGGNEQFF,TRBV7-2,TRBD2,.,TRBJ2-1
TGCGCCAGCAGCCTAGGGGTGGGCCAGACGACCGGTCAGCCCCAGCATTTT,CASSLGVGQTTGQPQHF,TRBV4-1,.,.,TRBJ1-5
TGTGCCAGCAACCCCGGGACAGGTAACACCTACGAGCAGTACTTC,CASNPGTGNTYEQYF,TRBV2,TRBD1,.,TRBJ2-7
TGTGCCAGTAGAAACGAGGGAGGGTCAACTAATGAAAAACTGTTTTTT,CASRNEGGSTNEKLFF,TRBV19,.,.,TRBJ1-4
TGCGCCAGCAGCTTGGAGACAGGGGGCTGGAATGAGCAGTTCTTC,CASSLETGGWNEQFF,TRBV5-1,TRBD1,.,TRBJ2-1
TGTGCCAGTAGTATAGGTTGGACTAGCGGGGTTGACGAGCAGTACTTC,CASSIGWTSGVDEQYF,TRBV19,TRBD2,.,TRBJ2-7
TGTGCCAGTAATGGAAGGGACAGGGTAAACGAGCAGTACTTC,CASNGRDRVNEQYF,TRBV2,TRBD1,few,TRBJ2-7
TGTGCCAGCAACATGGGGGGGAACTTACTCCACTTT,CASNMGGNLLHF,TRBV12-3/TRBV12-4,.,.,TRBJ1-6
TGTGCCAGCAGCTCCCTGGACAGGGGAGCCCAGCCCCAGCATTTT,CASSSLDRGAQPQHF,TRBV5-8,TRBD1,.,TRBJ1-5
TGTGCCATCAGAGAAGAGGGAGATACGCAGTATTTT,CAIREEGDTQYF,TRBV10-3,.,.,TRBJ2-3
TGCAGCGTTGGGGGACAGGCGTACGAGCAGTACTTC,CSVGGQAYEQYF,TRBV29-1,TRBD1,once,TRBJ2-7
TGTGCCAGCAGTTTGTATCCCAAACAGTTCCCGAACACTGAAGCTTTCTTT,CASSLYPKQFPNTEAFF,TRBV11-2,.,.,TRBJ1-1
TGTGCCACCCGGACAGCGGGGGAAAAACTGTTTTTT,CATRTAGEKLFF,TRBV6-5,.,.,TRBJ1-4
TGTGCCACCGGGAGGGGGGCGAGCACCGGGGAGCTGTTTTTT,CATGRGASTGELFF,TRBV24-1,.,few,TRBJ2-2
TGTGCCAGCAGCCACGGGAACAATCAGCCCCAGCATTTT,CASSHGNNQPQHF,TRBV16,.,.,TRBJ1-5
TGTGCCAGCAGTTTAACAGGGGAGGTTGGCTACACCTTC,CASSLTGEVGYTF,TRBV11-2,TRBD1,.,TRBJ1-2
TGTGCCAGCAGCCTTGACAGGGTTAATTCACCCCTCCACTTT,CASSLDRVNSPLHF,TRBV2,TRBD1,.,TRBJ1-6
TGTGCCAGCAAACCGGGTCTCCTGGGCTATGGCTACACCTTC,CASKPGLLGYGYTF,TRBV2,.,.,TRBJ1-2
TGTGCCAGCAGTCAGAACACAGATACGCAGTATTTT,CASSQNTDTQYF,TRBV7-2,.,.,TRBJ2-3
TGCGCCAGCAGCCAAGGGACGGGAAATAATTCACCCCTCCACTTT,CASSQGTGNNSPLHF,TRBV4-1,.,.,TRBJ1-6
TGTGCCAGCAGCTTGGGGCTAGCGGGGTATACCTCCTACGAGCAGTACTTC,CASSLGLAGYTSYEQYF,TRBV5-6,TRBD2,.,TRBJ2-7
TGTGCCAGCAGCTTAATGCAGGGGGCGTGGCAGCCCCAGCATTTT,CASSLMQGAWQPQHF,TRBV7-2,TRBD1,.,TRBJ1-5
TGTGCCAGCAGTTTATCTAGCGGGGACCCGTCCTACAATGAGCAGTTCTTC,CASSLSSGDPSYNEQFF,TRBV27,TRBD2,.,TRBJ2-1
TGTGCCAGCAGCTCCGGGGGGACATCAACCTTC,CASSSGGTSTF,TRBV7-6,.,.,TRBJ1-2
TGTGCCAGCAGCCAAGGACAGATTAACACTGAAGCTTTCTTT,CASSQGQINTEAFF,TRBV5-4,.,once,TRBJ1-1
TGTGCCAGCAGTTTGACAGGGGGCCTATACGAGCAGTACTTC,CASSLTGGLYEQYF,TRBV5-6,TRBD1,.,TRBJ2-7
TGTGCCAGCAGTGAACTAGCCTCCGAAGAGACCCAGTACTTC,CASSELASEETQYF,TRBV2,.,.,TRBJ2-5
TGTGCCAGCAGCCGCAGTGGGTGGGGAGAGGGCTACACCTTC,CASSRSGWGEGYTF,TRBV27,.,.,TRBJ1-2
TGTGCCAGCAGTTTAGGTGGTTACAGTGAAAAACTGTTTTTT,CASSLGGYSEKLFF,TRBV27,.,.,TRBJ1-4
TGTGCCAGCAGCCCCCCCGGACAGGGCGGCTATGGCTACACCTTC,CASSPPGQGGYGYTF,TRBV5-6,TRBD1,once,TRBJ1-2
TGTGCCAGCAGCTTAACGCCAGGGTATGGCTACACCTTC,CASSLTPGYGYTF,TRBV7-3,.,.,TRBJ1-2
TGTGCCAGCAGCACGTCGGACAGCCTTACCTACGAGCAGTACTTC,CASSTSDSLTYEQYF,TRBV7-9,.,.,TRBJ2-7